This passage covers 4 T cell receptor beta chains from one sample sequenced in a study of shared clonotypes between healthy human individuals. The method was immunoSEQ multiplex PCR; TCRdb's version includes in-frame clones alone and lacks a portion of them. The table includes over a million clones, 96% detected once. The sequenced sample was naive CD4+ T cells sorted from blood. Subset defined: CD45RA+ positively selected. Receptors were obtained from a man aged 30-40 years in good health.

J is TRBJ2-1 and V is TRBV2, with 7 bases matching TRBD1. The CDR3 spans 15 residues. The germline gives CDR1 SNHLY, CDR2 FYNNEI. V trimming: 3 bases; J trimming: 11 bases; junction bases outside the gene matches: 13. The CDR3 DNA is TGTGCCAGCAGTGACCCCGGGACAGTTTTTGGTAAGCAGTTCTTC. Protein product: CASSDPGTVFGKQFF. Full variable domain (remainder filled in from reference TRBV2 and TRBJ2-1): EPEVTQTPSHQVTQMGQEVILRCVPISNHLYFYWYRQILGQKVEFLVSFYNNEISEKSEIFDDQFSVERPDGSNFTLKIRSTKLEDSAMYFCASSDPGTVFGKQFFGPGTRLTVL.

This chain joins TRBV27 and TRBJ2-1; D might be TRBD2 (5 bases). The V end was cut by 7 bases, the J end by 9 bases, with 13 bases between. In germline, CDR1 is MNHEY, CDR2 SMNVEV (reference sequence). This CDR3 is built from 12 residues. The CDR3 sequence is CASTYSSSEQFF. The CDR3 DNA follows: TGTGCCAGCACTTACTCTAGCTCTGAGCAGTTCTTC.

The chain joins TRBV28 to TRBJ1-1, with D maybe TRBD1 (5 bases). Germline V gives CDR1 MDHEN, CDR2 SYDVKM. The CDR3 is 12 amino acids. The V end lost 4 bases, the J end lost 10 bases, and 13 bases lay between the germline ends. As DNA, the CDR3 is TGTGCCAGCAGTTCGGGGACTGTTGGAGCTTTCTTT. It specifies CASSSGTVGAFF.

This clone has only a few counts. At the DNA level, this CDR3 is encoded by other sequences in the same sample as well. The chain employs TRBV28 and TRBJ2-5; D is uncertain. CDR3 length equals 13 residues. Deletions cut 3 bases from V and 1 base from J, with 6 bases between. The germline gives CDR1 MDHEN, CDR2 SYDVKM. The CDR3 here is CASSLYSQETQYF. In nucleotides, the CDR3 is TGTGCCAGCAGTTTGTACAGCCAAGAGACCCAGTACTTC. Supplemented by reference TRBV28 and TRBJ2-5, the full variable domain reads DVKVTQSSRYLVKRTGEKVFLECVQDMDHENMFWYRQDPGLGLRLIYFSYDVKMKEKGDIPEGYSVSREKKERFSLILESASTNQTSMYLCASSLYSQETQYFGPGTRLLVL.